This passage covers 27 T cell receptor beta chains from one sample sequenced in a study of molecular identifiers for immune sequencing clone quantification. TCRdb itself ran the PCR reads through MiXCR, one entry per CDR3 protein. Of 550,000 to 750,000 distinct CDR3 sequences in the sample, just under 20% were seen once. Sequenced: naive CD8+ T cells from blood, with Jurkat cell RNA spiked in. This sample's subset: FACS-sorted CD8+CD4-CCR7+CD45RA+ naive T cells. Source of these receptors: a human donor in good health. Some libraries in this study had Jurkat cell RNA spiked in.

This clonotype was counted at least ten times. The chain employs TRBV20-1 and TRBJ1-6, with D uncertain. Germline lookup yields CDR1 DFQATT and CDR2 SNEGSKA (reference sequence). The CDR3 is made up of 11 amino acids. V was pared by 4 bases and J by 11 bases, with 9 bases between. Here the CDR3 reads CSANSDPPLHF. Written as DNA, the CDR3 is TGCAGTGCTAATTCGGATCCACCCCTCCACTTT.

At least ten counts were recorded for this clonotype. V and J are TRBV4-3 and TRBJ2-7; TRBD2 matches 10 bases. V lost 2 bases and J lost 4; bases outside the gene matches: 11. The CDR3 is 17 residues long. The germline CDR1 and CDR2 sequences are LGHNA and YSLEER. This chain's CDR3 is CASSQWSAGGPRYEQYF. The DNA of the CDR3 is TGCGCCAGCAGCCAATGGTCAGCGGGAGGGCCCCGGTACGAGCAGTACTTC.

This clonotype was counted a few times. Its ends do not fully match the called genes, so a read error is possible. The chain uses TRBV12-3 or TRBV12-4 and TRBJ2-5; TRBD1 matches at 9 bases. CDR3 length equals 13 residues. CDR3 DNA sequence: TGTGCCAGCAGTTACAGGGGGCAAGACACCCAGTACTTT. Amino acid sequence: CASSYRGQDTQYF.

In this sample, this clonotype turned up many times. V is TRBV7-9 and J is TRBJ1-4; tentatively, D is TRBD1 (5 bases). CDR3 length equals 14 residues. Per germline, CDR1 SEHNR and CDR2 FQNEAQ (reference sequence). V lost 5 bases to trimming and J lost 8 bases, with 15 bases between them. The CDR3 region is CASSPSGLREKLFF. The CDR3 bases are TGTGCCAGCAGCCCCTCAGGGCTAAGGGAAAAACTGTTTTTT.

This clonotype was recorded many times. The gene calls are TRBV7-9 and TRBJ2-5; perhaps TRBD2 as D (6 bases). V was pared by 5 bases and J by 4 bases, with 17 bases between. The CDR3 is 15 residues long. Per the germline V gene, CDR1 is SEHNR and CDR2 is FQNEAQ (reference sequence). The CDR3 here is CASSPRQRAGETQYF. The CDR3 region has the DNA TGTGCCAGCAGCCCACGACAGCGGGCGGGAGAGACCCAGTACTTC.

This clonotype was counted a few times. The genes are TRBV6-2 or TRBV6-3 and TRBJ1-5; perhaps TRBD1 as D (6 bases). The CDR3 contains 18 residues. Germline CDR1 reads MNHEY; CDR2 reads SVGEGT. The V end was cut by 5 bases, the J end by 0 bases, with 20 bases between. CDR3 region: CASSKEGGSVYSNQPQHF. The CDR3, as DNA: TGTGCCAGCAGTAAGGAAGGGGGATCGGTATATAGCAATCAGCCCCAGCATTTT.

The chain uses TRBV11-2 and TRBJ2-3, with unresolved D. The V and J ends lost 1 base and 1 base respectively, with 9 bases between them. CDR3 length: 15 residues. Germline CDR1 is SGHAT and CDR2 is FQNNGV. CDR3 sequence: CASSLGGSGTDTQYF. For the CDR3, the DNA is TGTGCCAGCAGCTTAGGAGGAAGTGGCACAGATACGCAGTATTTT.

In this sample, this clonotype turned up many times. The chain is built from TRBV7-8 and TRBJ2-7; a possible D gene is TRBD2 (6 bases). Trimming removed 3 bases at V and 6 bases at J, with 15 bases between. CDR1 and CDR2 from the germline V gene are SGHVS and FQNEAQ. The CDR3 is 14 amino acids. The CDR3 bases are TGTGCCAGCAGCTTGGAGGGCTTGGGAGGCGAGCAGTACTTC. This gives the protein CASSLEGLGGEQYF.

The chain recombines TRBV4-3 with TRBJ1-1; TRBD1 agrees at 10 bases. The CDR3 length is 16 residues. V shed 4 bases and J 4 bases; nucleotides not matched to a gene: 9. The V gene's germline CDR1 is LGHNA and CDR2 YSLEER. Here the CDR3 DNA reads TGCGCCAGCAGCCCAAAACGGACAGGGGGTTTCACTGAAGCTTTCTTT. Translating gives CASSPKRTGGFTEAFF.

This clonotype was counted at least ten times. The CDR3 bases are TGTGCCAGCAGTTTATTGGCAGGGTCATACTCTGGGGCCAACGTCCTGACTTTC. Protein sequence: CASSLLAGSYSGANVLTF. The chain recombines TRBV27 with TRBJ2-6; a possible D gene is TRBD1 (5 bases). The CDR3 is 18 residues long. Germline V gene lookup returns CDR1 MNHEY and CDR2 SMNVEV (reference sequence). V was shortened by 1 base and J by 0 bases, with 13 bases between the two germline ends.

In this sample, this clonotype turned up a few times. The chain has TRBV7-2 and TRBJ1-6; no reliable D call. Germline CDR1 is SGHTA and CDR2 is FQGNSA. The CDR3 has 16 residues. Trimming stripped 4 bases from V and 4 bases from J, with 14 bases between. CDR3 bases: TGTGCCAGCAGCTGGCGGGAGCAGCGGTATAATTCACCCCTCCACTTT. This gives the protein CASSWREQRYNSPLHF. Full variable domain (missing parts from reference TRBV7-2 and TRBJ1-6): GAGVSQSPSNKVTEKGKDVELRCDPISGHTALYWYRQSLGQGLEFLIYFQGNSAPDKSGLPSDRFSAERTGGSVSTLTIQRTQQEDSAVYLCASSWREQRYNSPLHFGNGTRLTVT.

This clonotype occurred many times. V usage is TRBV23-1 and J usage is TRBJ2-2; D is unclear. TRBV23-1 is flagged as an ORF with uncertain function. The CDR3 runs to 16 residues. V gave up 0 bases and J gave up 1 base, with 9 bases separating them. CDR3: CASSQSEVKNTGELFF. In nucleotides, the CDR3 is TGCGCCAGCAGTCAATCGGAAGTTAAGAACACCGGGGAGCTGTTTTTT.

Of note for this clonotype: A much larger clone differs by one base, so this may be a read error. The chain uses TRBV4-3 and TRBJ2-7, with 7 bases aligning to TRBD2. V shed 3 bases and J 1 base; nucleotides not matched to a gene: 6. There are 15 residues in the CDR3. CDR1 is LGHNA and CDR2 is YSLEER in the germline V gene. CDR3 DNA sequence: TGCGCCAGCAGCCAGACCGCTAGCGGATCCTACGAGCAGTACTTC. The encoded protein is CASSQTASGSYEQYF.

Regarding this clonotype: This may be a read error: a much more frequent sequence differs by one nucleotide. CDR3 sequence reads: CASSLATGHGQYF. DNA for the CDR3: TGTGCCAGCAGTCTAGCTACAGGGCACGGGCAGTACTTC. The chain combines TRBV27 with TRBJ2-7; a weak D match, TRBD1 (6 bases). Germline V CDR1 and CDR2: MNHEY, SMNVEV (reference sequence). The V and J ends lost 5 bases and 9 bases respectively, with 17 bases between them. This CDR3 region has 13 residues.

This chain links TRBV4-3 with TRBJ1-5, with a tentative D call TRBD1 (5 bases). This CDR3 comprises 17 residues. The germline gives CDR1 LGHNA, CDR2 YSLEER. Trimming stripped 0 bases from V and 7 bases from J, with 19 bases between. The CDR3, as DNA: TGCGCCAGCAGCCAAGATTGGCCGGGACCAGTAGGGCAGCCCCAGCATTTT. Translation gives CASSQDWPGPVGQPQHF.

This clonotype has ten or more counts. J is TRBJ2-5 and V is TRBV20-1; TRBD2 matches 10 bases. This CDR3 is 15 amino acids long. V shed 3 bases and J 0 bases; nucleotides not matched to a gene: 4. Germline V gene lookup returns CDR1 DFQATT and CDR2 SNEGSKA (reference sequence). CDR3 bases: TGCAGTGCTAGCCCCCTAGCGGGGGACCAAGAGACCCAGTACTTC. This codes for CSASPLAGDQETQYF.

This clonotype was seen many times. V is TRBV6-5 and J is TRBJ2-7; TRBD1 might be the D (7 bases). Trimming took off 4 bases at V and 4 bases at J, with 17 bases between the two ends. The CDR3 has 15 residues. CDR1 is MNHEY and CDR2 is SVGAGI in the germline V gene. This chain's CDR3 is CASSSSGGLGYEQYF. Written as DNA, the CDR3 is TGTGCCAGCAGTTCCTCAGGGGGGCTGGGGTACGAGCAGTACTTC.

This clonotype showed up just a few times. The chain uses TRBV11-2 and TRBJ2-2; TRBD1 aligns across 10 bases. Germline V gene lookup returns CDR1 SGHAT and CDR2 FQNNGV. Trimming removed 10 bases from V and 7 bases from J; junction bases left unmatched: 12. The CDR3 loop spans 15 amino acids. The CDR3, as DNA: TGTGCCATACAACTGGGACAGGGGCCGATCGGGGAGCTGTTTTTT. This sequence encodes CAIQLGQGPIGELFF.

This clonotype was recorded at least ten times. The chain combines TRBV5-6 with TRBJ1-1; 9 nucleotides align to TRBD1. The CDR3 loop spans 16 amino acids. With 4 bases clipped from V and 4 bases from J, the junction kept 11 bases outside the gene matches. Germline values: CDR1 SGHDT, CDR2 YYEEEE. For the CDR3, the DNA is TGTGCCAGCAGCGTGGGGACAGGGAGGATGATCACTGAAGCTTTCTTT. Its translation: CASSVGTGRMITEAFF.

In this sample, this clonotype turned up a few times. The chain combines TRBV29-1 with TRBJ2-2, with 7 bases fitting TRBD1. This CDR3 is built from 14 residues. Germline V gives CDR1 SQVTM, CDR2 ANQGSEA. V lost 3 bases, J lost 1 base, and 2 bases stayed unmatched. This CDR3 reads CSVDDRENTGELFF. CDR3 in DNA: TGCAGCGTTGACGACAGGGAGAACACCGGGGAGCTGTTTTTT.

The gene calls are TRBV6-2 or TRBV6-3 and TRBJ2-7; tentative D call: TRBD2 (6 bases). CDR3 length: 16 residues. Germline V gene lookup returns CDR1 MNHEY and CDR2 SVGEGT. Trimming took 2 bases from V and 4 from J, leaving 18 bases between them. CDR3 in DNA: TGTGCCAGCAGTTACGGTAACCCGGAGGGACCATACGAGCAGTACTTC. Translated, it gives CASSYGNPEGPYEQYF.

This clonotype occurred a few times. The V and J genes are TRBV10-1 and TRBJ1-1; no clear D gene. There are 15 residues in the CDR3. Per the germline V gene, CDR1 is WNHNN and CDR2 is SYGVQD (reference sequence). V was shortened by 0 bases and J by 6 bases, with 14 bases between the two germline ends. CDR3 DNA: TGCGCCAGCAGTGAGTCGACTAGGTGGGATGCTGAAGCTTTCTTT. Translating it yields CASSESTRWDAEAFF.

This clonotype was recorded a few times. The CDR3 DNA follows: TGTGCCAGCAGCCTATACAGGGAGGGATATAATTCACCCCTCCACTTT. Translated: CASSLYREGYNSPLHF. The chain joins TRBV12-3 or TRBV12-4 to TRBJ1-6; TRBD1 is a possible D gene (6 bases). CDR3 length: 16 amino acids. V lost 6 bases and J lost 4, with 16 bases in between.

This clonotype was counted only a few times. A read error may produce the germline difference seen at one junction end. This chain uses TRBV7-2 with TRBJ1-1; D not certain. The CDR3 length is 14 residues. The germline V gene encodes CDR1 SGHTA and CDR2 FQGNSA. The CDR3 DNA reads as TGTGCCAGCAGCTTAGCGCCCGGGAACACTGAAGCTCTCTTT. Translated, it gives CASSLAPGNTEALF.

At least ten counts were recorded for this clonotype. The CDR3 nucleotides are TGTGCCACCGATACTGGACCCGATGAGCAGTTCTTC. This translates into CATDTGPDEQFF. The gene calls are TRBV19 and TRBJ2-1; D not resolved. CDR1 is LNHDA, CDR2 SQIVND, per germline (reference sequence). The CDR3 extends over 12 amino acids. Trimming took 10 bases from V and 8 from J, leaving 15 bases between them.

The sample holds a few counts of this clonotype. J is TRBJ2-7 and V is TRBV30; D gene uncertain. The germline V gene has CDR1 GTSNPN and CDR2 SVGIG (reference sequence). Deletions cut 2 bases from V and 0 bases from J, with 17 bases between. This CDR3 is built from 16 residues. CDR3 region: CAWSPTVRPSSYEQYF. CDR3 nucleotides: TGTGCCTGGAGTCCCACAGTTCGGCCAAGCTCCTACGAGCAGTACTTC.

In this sample, this clonotype turned up a few times. The chain has TRBV19 and TRBJ1-5; 9 bases are a match to TRBD1. CDR3 length equals 16 residues. Germline V gene sequence: CDR1 LNHDA, CDR2 SQIVND (reference sequence). Trimming cost V 4 bases and J 2 bases; bases outside gene matches: 6. The CDR3 loop reads CASSTPDRGRNQPQHF. The DNA of the CDR3 is TGTGCCAGTAGTACCCCGGACAGGGGACGCAATCAGCCCCAGCATTTT.